This T cell receptor (beta chain) originates from a study of tumor-infiltrating lymphocytes in primary liver carcinoma. Concerning this clonotype itself: Its target is unknown. A junction boundary mismatches the germline segment, possibly from a read error.

Germline CDR1 and CDR2: SGHAT and FQDESV (reference sequence). This CDR3 spans 14 amino acids. The template, about 510 ng total RNA, yielded TCR beta cDNA made with a constant-region primer. ARM-PCR was slightly modified, and three nested multiplex PCR rounds with it gave rise to the TCR beta libraries. With TRBV1-TRBV30 forward primers and a C-beta reverse primer, the first two PCR rounds were run for about 10 cycles each. A single record per CDR3 protein comes from TCRdb applying MiXCR to the multiplex PCR reads. The sample has approximately 310,000 distinct CDR3 sequences; around three fifths are singletons. RNA isolated from unsorted whole blood supplied the blood RNA, with germline DNA also extracted. Study-wide findings and caveats: Lesser overlap characterized tumor-adjacent and tumor-blood pairs relative to tumor region pairs. Blood had a significantly lower top-250-clone fraction than tumors did (p = 0.039).

The receptor comes from a man aged 35 to 55 with primary liver carcinoma and hepatitis B virus infection. This chain links TRBV11-1 with TRBJ2-5; 10 bases align to TRBD1. Sequences were obtained from peripheral blood. CDR3 protein: CASTPGTGVRTQYF. DNA for the CDR3: TGTGCTAGCACCCCCGGGACAGGGGTAAGGACCCAGTACTTC.